This passage covers 16 T cell receptor beta chains from one sample sequenced in a study of response to subunit inactivated influenza vaccine. TCRdb re-analysed the RT-PCR reads in MiXCR, keeping a single row per CDR3 protein. The data hold a few hundred thousand distinct CDR3 sequences, with around 13% observed a single time. Sample: PBMCs from blood, taken 11 to 12 days after vaccination. These receptor sequences come from a man aged 50-59 years who received an inactivated influenza vaccine.

This clonotype was detected a few times. The J gene is TRBJ2-3, the V gene TRBV24-1; 8 positions match TRBD2. This CDR3 has 16 residues. V shed 4 bases, J shed 2 bases, and the junction held 7 bases outside the gene matches. The germline V gene has CDR1 KGHDR and CDR2 SFDVKD. In DNA, the CDR3 is TGTGCCACCAGTGACCGTAGCGGGGACCACACAGATACGCAGTATTTT. As protein: CATSDRSGDHTDTQYF.

This clonotype was recorded a few times. The chain is built from TRBV20-1 and TRBJ2-3; TRBD2 matches at 9 bases. Looked up from germline, CDR1 is DFQATT and CDR2 is SNEGSKA (reference sequence). V was clipped by 6 bases and J by 3 bases; unmatched bases: 10. The CDR3 is 15 amino acids. The CDR3 bases are TGCAGTGCGGATCCGGGACTAGCAAAGACAGATACGCAGTATTTT. This encodes CSADPGLAKTDTQYF.

This clonotype was seen only a few times. The chain's CDR3 is CSASPQQTYTEAFF. CDR3 DNA: TGCAGTGCTAGCCCACAGCAGACTTACACTGAAGCTTTCTTT. J is TRBJ1-1 and V is TRBV20-1; D is unclear. This CDR3 contains 14 residues. V was cut by 3 bases and J by 3 bases, with 14 bases left in between. The germline V gene has CDR1 DFQATT and CDR2 SNEGSKA (reference sequence).

In its sample, this clonotype was seen a few times. The chain has TRBV10-3 and TRBJ2-1, with 9 bases that match TRBD1. This CDR3 has 12 residues. The germline V gene has CDR1 ENHRY and CDR2 SYGVKD. After removal of 8 bases from V and 12 bases from J, the junction contained 8 bases not matched to a gene. The CDR3 is CAIGNRGHGQFF. The CDR3 DNA is TGTGCCATCGGGAACAGGGGGCACGGGCAGTTCTTC.

The chain is built from TRBV21-1 and TRBJ2-7; the table's D call, TRBD1, was not checked against the DNA. TRBV21-1 is given as a pseudogene. This CDR3 spans 18 amino acids. Here the CDR3 reads CASSKVSLGDTLSYEQYF. In nucleotides, the CDR3 is TGTGCCAGCAGCAAAGTGAGTTTGGGGGACACCCTTTCCTACGAGCAGTACTTC.

This clonotype was observed at least ten times. This chain links TRBV7-9 with TRBJ1-5; 8 bases are a match to TRBD1. The germline V gene has CDR1 SEHNR and CDR2 FQNEAQ (reference sequence). The CDR3 totals 15 residues. V lost 3 bases, J lost 3 bases, and 4 bases stayed unmatched. CDR3 region: CASSFGTGNNQPQHF. The CDR3 region has the DNA TGTGCCAGCAGCTTTGGGACAGGAAACAATCAGCCCCAGCATTTT.

Comment on this clonotype: A much more abundant neighbour one base away suggests this may be a read error. This chain uses TRBV7-8 with TRBJ2-3; tentative D call: TRBD2 (7 bases). The ends were cut back, 5 bases at V and 2 bases at J, with 17 bases in the middle. The length of the CDR3 is 16 residues. The germline gives CDR1 SGHVS, CDR2 FQNEAQ. Here the CDR3 DNA reads TGTGCCAGCAGCCCCCGCCGGGGGGCGTCCACAGATACGCAGTATTTT. Translated, it gives CASSPRRGASTDTQYF.

The sample holds a few counts of this clonotype. For the CDR3, the DNA is TGTGCCAGCAGCCGAGCTAGCGGGGGGGCCCAAAATGAGCAGTTCTTC. Its protein product is CASSRASGGAQNEQFF. The chain is built from TRBV11-2 and TRBJ2-1; 12 bases agree with TRBD2. This CDR3 is 16 amino acids long. Germline trimming cut 5 bases from V and 7 bases from J; bases unmatched to any gene: 9. Germline-derived CDR1 and CDR2 are SGHAT and FQNNGV. Together with reference TRBV11-2 and TRBJ2-1, the CDR3 gives the full variable domain: EAGVAQSPRYKIIEKRQSVAFWCNPISGHATLYWYQQILGQGPKLLIQFQNNGVVDDSQLPKDRFSAERLKGVDSTLKIQPAKLEDSAVYLCASSRASGGAQNEQFFGPGTRLTVL.

This chain uses TRBV12-3 or TRBV12-4 with TRBJ2-3, with TRBD2 matching 11 bases. The CDR3 is made up of 15 amino acids. The trim removed 7 bases at V and 8 bases at J, leaving 11 bases unmatched. In nucleotides, the CDR3 is TGTGCCAGCACCGCTAGCGGGGGGTCCTACGGTACGCAGTATTTT. It is translated as CASTASGGSYGTQYF.

The rearrangement uses TRBV5-1 and TRBJ2-7; D remains ambiguous. The germline V and J ends were trimmed by 4 bases and 4 bases, with 33 bases remaining between them. There are 20 residues in the CDR3. CDR1 SGHRS and CDR2 YFSETQ come from the germline V gene. CDR3 coding DNA: TGCGCCAGCAGCCCGGCTATAAGTGTGAGCGTTGTCGTACCCTCTTACGAGCAGTACTTC. Amino acid sequence: CASSPAISVSVVVPSYEQYF.

The chain links TRBV6-2 or TRBV6-3 to TRBJ2-7, with 8 positions matching TRBD1. The CDR3 covers 15 residues. The junction had 13 bases not matched to a gene; V was cut back by 6 bases and J by 6 bases. Per germline, CDR1 MNHEY and CDR2 SVGEGT. CDR3 residues: CASSSQGATWGEQYF. The DNA of the CDR3 is TGTGCCAGCAGCTCCCAGGGGGCCACCTGGGGCGAGCAGTACTTC.

This clonotype showed up many times. CDR3 bases: TGTGCCAGCAGTTCCCGGACAGGGGGCACCGGGGAGCTGTTTTTT. The encoded protein is CASSSRTGGTGELFF. V usage is TRBV6-5 and J usage is TRBJ2-2, with 10 bases identical to TRBD1. V lost 4 bases to trimming and J lost 4 bases; unmatched junction nucleotides: 3. In germline, CDR1 is MNHEY, CDR2 SVGAGI. This CDR3 contains 15 residues.

This sequence joins TRBV7-2 and TRBJ2-7; maybe TRBD2 (6 bases). CDR1 is SGHTA, CDR2 FQGNSA, per germline. The CDR3 length is 14 residues. V was clipped by 3 bases and J by 2 bases, with 11 bases between them. The CDR3 protein is CASSFSGGTYEQYF. CDR3 coding DNA: TGTGCCAGCAGCTTCAGTGGGGGGACCTACGAGCAGTACTTC.

The V call is TRBV3-1, the J call TRBJ1-2; TRBD1 might be the D (6 bases). This CDR3 is 14 amino acids long. Germline V gives CDR1 LGHDT, CDR2 YNNKEL (reference sequence). The germline V and J ends were trimmed by 1 base and 1 base, with 7 bases remaining between them. CDR3 amino acids: CASSQAGDNYGYTF. Written as DNA, the CDR3 is TGTGCCAGCAGCCAAGCAGGGGATAACTATGGCTACACCTTC.

The chain uses TRBV7-2 and TRBJ2-7, with D possibly matching TRBD1 (5 bases). Germline CDR1 SGHTA, CDR2 FQGNSA. This CDR3 is built from 13 residues. The V gene lost 1 base and the J gene lost 5 bases, with 9 bases spanning the gap. The CDR3 region is CASSLVAGNEQYF. The CDR3 nucleotides read TGTGCCAGCAGCTTAGTGGCAGGGAACGAGCAGTACTTC.

The chain uses TRBV7-2 and TRBJ2-3; TRBD2 matches at 13 bases. V dropped 4 bases and J dropped 6; count of bases not matched to a gene: 10. Germline loops: CDR1 SGHTA, CDR2 FQGNSA. This CDR3 contains 17 residues. The chain's CDR3 is CASSSGLAGERSDTQYF. CDR3 nucleotide sequence: TGTGCCAGCAGCTCCGGACTAGCGGGGGAGCGCAGCGATACGCAGTATTTT. Supplemented by reference TRBV7-2 and TRBJ2-3, the full variable domain reads GAGVSQSPSNKVTEKGKDVELRCDPISGHTALYWYRQSLGQGLEFLIYFQGNSAPDKSGLPSDRFSAERTGGSVSTLTIQRTQQEDSAVYLCASSSGLAGERSDTQYFGPGTRLTVL.